One and the same sample provided the 3 T cell receptor beta chains below, sequenced in a study of cytomegalovirus exposure and HLA in healthy donors. PCR primers comprised 60 Vbeta and 13 Jbeta primers. Clones were sequenced by immunoSEQ multiplex PCR, and TCRdb holds only the in-frame ones, with some missing. The sample carries roughly 110,000 clones, around 77% recorded once. Material for sequencing was PBMCs. Every receptor here comes from a man aged 18 to 30 in good health and CMV-seronegative.

The rearrangement uses TRBV28 and TRBJ1-6; 7 positions match TRBD1. Unmatched junction bases numbered 8, after V lost 1 base and J lost 8 bases. Germline lookup yields CDR1 MDHEN and CDR2 SYDVKM. The CDR3 sequence is 16 residues long. The CDR3 sequence: CASSLYRGRRDSPLHF. The CDR3 DNA reads as TGTGCCAGCAGTTTATACAGGGGTCGGAGGGATTCACCCCTCCACTTT.

The rearrangement uses TRBV6-1 and TRBJ1-4; the D is unclear. The V gene lost 4 bases and the J gene lost 0 bases, with 9 bases spanning the gap. CDR1 and CDR2 from the germline V gene are MNHNS and SASEGT. The CDR3 is 15 residues long. The CDR3: CASSAPIATNEKLFF. The DNA for the CDR3 is TGTGCCAGCAGTGCACCTATTGCAACTAATGAAAAACTGTTTTTT.

V is TRBV7-3 and J is TRBJ2-3; D is undetermined. Trimming removed 4 bases at V and 3 bases at J, with 8 bases between. CDR3 length: 13 residues. CDR1 and CDR2 from the germline V gene are SGHTA and FQGTGA. The CDR3 sequence is CASSSDGTDTQYF. In DNA, the CDR3 is TGTGCCAGCAGCTCCGACGGGACAGATACGCAGTATTTT.